This T cell receptor (beta chain) was recorded in a study of Graves' ophthalmopathy and Graves' hyperthyroidism. The CDR3 totals 16 residues. Trimming took 4 bases from V and 0 from J; bases not matched to a gene: 11. In germline, CDR1 is DFQATT, CDR2 SNEGSKA (reference sequence). Amplification of TCR beta CDR3 regions used RNA transcripts. HTBI-primed first-round RT-PCR preceded second-round multiplex PCR. TCRdb fed the multiplex PCR reads into MiXCR, producing one record per CDR3 protein. Of about 740,000 distinct CDR3 sequences in the sample, roughly 40% are singletons; the top ten hold 40% to 45%.

This clonotype originated in an adult man with Graves' ophthalmopathy. V usage is TRBV20-1 and J usage is TRBJ2-5; 7 bases fit TRBD2. Material: peripheral blood. DNA for the CDR3: TGCAGTGCTACCCTAAGCGGGGCAGTAAACCAAGAGACCCAGTACTTC. Its translation is CSATLSGAVNQETQYF.